This T cell receptor beta chain was sequenced in a study of blood T cell repertoires in COVID-19. Across the study: The origin of the acute and convalescent COVID-19 samples was the United States, Italy and Spain. T cells, B-cell-depleted T cells, or PBMCs provided the cDNA or gDNA that served as material.

Profiled with immunoSEQ multiplex PCR; TCRdb holds only in-frame clones, not every one. The repertoire holds about 100,000 clones, with around four fifths as singletons. V was cut by 5 bases and J by 2 bases, with 16 bases left in between. The CDR3 sequence is 16 residues long. Germline V gene lookup returns CDR1 SGHVS and CDR2 FQNEAQ. Input material: peripheral blood. The TCR comes from a man aged 45 to 65 with active or convalescent COVID-19. The chain recombines TRBV7-8 with TRBJ1-3; no definite D call. The CDR3 DNA reads as TGTGCCAGCAGCGCCGGGATCGGTCGCACTGGAAACACCATATATTTT. Translating gives CASSAGIGRTGNTIYF. The whole variable domain, filled in from reference TRBV7-8 and TRBJ1-3, reads GAGVSQSPRYKVAKRGQDVALRCDPISGHVSLFWYQQALGQGPEFLTYFQNEAQLDKSGLPSDRFFAERPEGSVSTLKIQRTQQEDSAVYLCASSAGIGRTGNTIYFGEGSWLTVV.